This section outlines one T cell receptor beta chain sequence together with its context. The junction and the germline gene differ at one end; a read error may be behind it. The data were obtained in a study of shared clonotypes between healthy human individuals. Clones were read by immunoSEQ multiplex PCR, and TCRdb kept only the in-frame ones, dropping some. The profile shows more than 1.2 million clones, about 98.5% of them singletons. Per germline, CDR1 MNHNY and CDR2 SVGAGI (reference sequence). The CDR3 sequence is 12 residues long. The rearrangement joins TRBV6-6 to TRBJ2-7; D is unresolved. The sequencing input was naive CD4+ T cells sorted from blood. Described subset: CD45RA+ positively selected. The receptor was isolated from a man between 25 and 39 years old in good health. CDR3 coding DNA: TGTGCCAGCAGTTACTCGCTTGGGTTGCCAAACTTC. The encoded protein is CASSYSLGLPNF.